This T cell receptor beta chain was sequenced for a study of T cells after yellow fever vaccination. This clonotype was seen only a few times. Each CDR3 protein is one row after TCRdb ran MiXCR on the 5' RACE reads. The sample holds 280,000 or so distinct CDR3 sequences, around 9.3% seen once. The germline V gene has CDR1 SGHRS and CDR2 YFSETQ. This CDR3 region has 15 residues. Between the trimmed V and J ends, which lost 2 bases and 4 bases, there was a span of 12 bases. The specimen was CD4+ T cells sorted from PBMCs, collected 5 days after the yellow fever booster vaccination. V usage is TRBV5-1 and J usage is TRBJ2-2; TRBD1 or TRBD2 may be the D gene (5 bases each). This sequence originates from a man aged 18-30 years who received the YFV17D yellow fever vaccine. CDR3 nucleotide sequence: TGCGCCAGCAGCTTCGGGACCATCGGCACCGGGGAGCTGTTTTTT. This encodes CASSFGTIGTGELFF.